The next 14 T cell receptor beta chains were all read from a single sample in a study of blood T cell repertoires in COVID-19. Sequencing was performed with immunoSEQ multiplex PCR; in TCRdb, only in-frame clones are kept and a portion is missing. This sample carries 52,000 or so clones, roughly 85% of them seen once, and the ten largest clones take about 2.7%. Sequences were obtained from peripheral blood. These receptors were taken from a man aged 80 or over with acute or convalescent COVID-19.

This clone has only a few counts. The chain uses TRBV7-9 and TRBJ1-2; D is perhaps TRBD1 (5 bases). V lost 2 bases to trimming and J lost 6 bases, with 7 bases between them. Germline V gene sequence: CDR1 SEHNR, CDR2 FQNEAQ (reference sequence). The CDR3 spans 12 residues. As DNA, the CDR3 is TGTGCCAGCAGCTTACAGGGCGATGGCTACACCTTC. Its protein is CASSLQGDGYTF.

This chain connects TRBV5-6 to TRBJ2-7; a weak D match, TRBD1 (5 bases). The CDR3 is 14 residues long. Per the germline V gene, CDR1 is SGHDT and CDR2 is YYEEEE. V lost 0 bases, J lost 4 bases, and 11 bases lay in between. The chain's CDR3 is CASSLGTNLYEQYF. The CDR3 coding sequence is TGTGCCAGCAGCTTGGGGACAAATTTATACGAGCAGTACTTC.

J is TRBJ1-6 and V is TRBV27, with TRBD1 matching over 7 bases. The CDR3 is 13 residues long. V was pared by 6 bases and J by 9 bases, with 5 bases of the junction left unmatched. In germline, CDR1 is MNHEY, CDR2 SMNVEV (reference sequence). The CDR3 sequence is CASRTGNVSPLHF. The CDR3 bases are TGTGCCAGCAGGACAGGGAATGTTTCACCCCTCCACTTT.

CDR3 nucleotide sequence: TGCGCCAGCAGCTTTAGGACTAGCATGATGGCCGGGGAGCTGTTTTTT. Its translation: CASSFRTSMMAGELFF. The genes are TRBV5-1 and TRBJ2-2; TRBD2 matches 8 bases. This CDR3 is 16 amino acids long. From germline, CDR1 is SGHRS and CDR2 YFSETQ. J was trimmed by 6 bases and V by 2 bases; bases with no gene match: 9.

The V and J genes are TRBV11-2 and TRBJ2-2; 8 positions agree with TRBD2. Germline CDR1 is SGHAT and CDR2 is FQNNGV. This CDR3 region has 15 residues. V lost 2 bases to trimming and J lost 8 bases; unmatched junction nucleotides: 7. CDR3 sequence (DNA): TGTGCCAGCAGCTTACAGAGGCGGGGGGCGGGGGAGCTGTTTTTT. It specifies CASSLQRRGAGELFF.

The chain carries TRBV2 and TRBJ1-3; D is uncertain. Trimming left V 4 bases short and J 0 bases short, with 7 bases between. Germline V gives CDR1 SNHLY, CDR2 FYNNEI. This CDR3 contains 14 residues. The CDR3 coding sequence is TGTGCCAGCAGTGCTGTTCTCTCTGGAAACACCATATATTTT. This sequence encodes CASSAVLSGNTIYF.

The CDR3 DNA sequence: TGTGCCAGCAGCTTTCGGGGGTACAATCAGCCCCAGCATTTT. Protein sequence: CASSFRGYNQPQHF. J is TRBJ1-5 and V is TRBV7-2, with D perhaps TRBD1 (5 bases). The ends were cut back, 3 bases at V and 3 bases at J, with 9 bases in the middle. CDR1 and CDR2 from the germline V gene are SGHTA and FQGNSA. The CDR3 length is 14 residues. Based on the CDR3 plus reference TRBV7-2 and TRBJ1-5, the full variable domain is GAGVSQSPSNKVTEKGKDVELRCDPISGHTALYWYRQSLGQGLEFLIYFQGNSAPDKSGLPSDRFSAERTGGSVSTLTIQRTQQEDSAVYLCASSFRGYNQPQHFGDGTRLSIL.

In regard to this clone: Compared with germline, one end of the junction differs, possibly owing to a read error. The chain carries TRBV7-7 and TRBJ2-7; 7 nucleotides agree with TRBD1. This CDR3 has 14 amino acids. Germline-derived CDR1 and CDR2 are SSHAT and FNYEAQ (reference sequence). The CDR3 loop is CASSPRSGGYEQYF. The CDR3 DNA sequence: TGTGCTAGCAGCCCAAGATCAGGGGGCTACGAGCAGTACTTC.

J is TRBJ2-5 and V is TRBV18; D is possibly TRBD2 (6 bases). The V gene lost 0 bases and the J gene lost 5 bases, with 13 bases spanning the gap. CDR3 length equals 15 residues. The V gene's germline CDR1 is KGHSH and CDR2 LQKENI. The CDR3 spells CASSPPGLKGETQYF. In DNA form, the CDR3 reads TGTGCCAGCTCACCACCGGGACTGAAGGGCGAGACCCAGTACTTC.

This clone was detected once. In DNA form, the CDR3 reads TGTGCCAGCAGCCTCCGACAGGGTGTGACTAATGAAAAACTGTTTTTT. It is translated as CASSLRQGVTNEKLFF. This sequence joins TRBV3-1 (or the pseudogene TRBV3-2) and TRBJ1-4; 7 bases agree with TRBD1. V was clipped by 4 bases and J by 2 bases; unmatched bases: 7. CDR3 length equals 16 residues. CDR1 is LGHDT and CDR2 is YNNKEL in the germline V gene (reference sequence).

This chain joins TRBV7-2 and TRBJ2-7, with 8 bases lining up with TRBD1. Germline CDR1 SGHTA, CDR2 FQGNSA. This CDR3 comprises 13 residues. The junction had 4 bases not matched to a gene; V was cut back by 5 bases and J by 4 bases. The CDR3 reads CASSDTGGYEQYF. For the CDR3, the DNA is TGTGCCAGCAGCGATACAGGGGGTTACGAGCAGTACTTC. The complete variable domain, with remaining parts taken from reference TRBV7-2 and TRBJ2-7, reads GAGVSQSPSNKVTEKGKDVELRCDPISGHTALYWYRQSLGQGLEFLIYFQGNSAPDKSGLPSDRFSAERTGGSVSTLTIQRTQQEDSAVYLCASSDTGGYEQYFGPGTRLTVT.

The CDR3 DNA is TGTGCCAGTAGTGCCTGGACACGGGTAAACACCGGGGAGCTGTTTTTT. Translation: CASSAWTRVNTGELFF. This chain joins TRBV19 and TRBJ2-2, with D tentatively TRBD1 (5 bases). CDR3 length equals 16 residues. Germline V CDR1 and CDR2: LNHDA, SQIVND (reference sequence). V lost 5 bases and J lost 2, with 15 bases in between.

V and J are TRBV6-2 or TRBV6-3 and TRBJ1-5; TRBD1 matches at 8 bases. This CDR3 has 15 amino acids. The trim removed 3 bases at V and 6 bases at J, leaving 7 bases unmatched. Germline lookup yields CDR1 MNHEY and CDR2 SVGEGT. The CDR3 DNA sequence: TGTGCCAGCAGTTATGGACAGGGCTTCGGTCAGCCCCAGCATTTT. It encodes CASSYGQGFGQPQHF.

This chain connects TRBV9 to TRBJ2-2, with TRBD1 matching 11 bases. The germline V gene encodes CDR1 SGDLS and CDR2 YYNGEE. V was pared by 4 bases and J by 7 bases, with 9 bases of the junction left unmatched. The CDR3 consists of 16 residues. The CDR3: CASSPWTGGSGGELFF. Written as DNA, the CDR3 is TGTGCCAGCAGCCCATGGACAGGGGGCTCGGGCGGGGAGCTGTTTTTT.